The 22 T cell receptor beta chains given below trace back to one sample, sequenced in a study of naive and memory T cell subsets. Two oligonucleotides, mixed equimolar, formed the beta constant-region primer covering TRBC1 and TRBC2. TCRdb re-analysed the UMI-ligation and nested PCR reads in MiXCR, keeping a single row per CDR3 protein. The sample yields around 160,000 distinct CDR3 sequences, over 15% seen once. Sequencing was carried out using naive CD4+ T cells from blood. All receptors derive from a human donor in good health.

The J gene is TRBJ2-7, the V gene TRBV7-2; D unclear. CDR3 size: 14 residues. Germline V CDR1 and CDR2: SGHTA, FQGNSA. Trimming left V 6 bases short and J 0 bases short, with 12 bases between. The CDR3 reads CASRPRYTSYEQYF. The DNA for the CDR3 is TGTGCCAGCAGGCCTCGGTACACCTCCTACGAGCAGTACTTC.

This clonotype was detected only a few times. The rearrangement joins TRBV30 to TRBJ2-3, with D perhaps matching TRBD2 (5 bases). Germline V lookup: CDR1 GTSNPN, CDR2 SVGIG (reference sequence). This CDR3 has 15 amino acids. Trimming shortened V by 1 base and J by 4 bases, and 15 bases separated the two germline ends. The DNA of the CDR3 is TGTGCCTGGAGTGCTTCCCTCCCGGAGGCAGATACGCAGTATTTT. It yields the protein CAWSASLPEADTQYF.

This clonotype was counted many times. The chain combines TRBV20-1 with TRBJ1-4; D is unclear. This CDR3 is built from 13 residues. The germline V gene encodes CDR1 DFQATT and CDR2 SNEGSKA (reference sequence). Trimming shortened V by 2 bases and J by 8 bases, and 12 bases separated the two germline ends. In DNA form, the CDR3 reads TGCAGTGCTAGAACCAGCCCGGGAGAAAAACTGTTTTTT. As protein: CSARTSPGEKLFF.

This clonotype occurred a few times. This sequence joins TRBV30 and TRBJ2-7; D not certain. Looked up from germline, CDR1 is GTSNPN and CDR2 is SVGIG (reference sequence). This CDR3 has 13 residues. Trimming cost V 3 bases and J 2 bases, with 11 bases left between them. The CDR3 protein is CAWSLGPAYEQYF. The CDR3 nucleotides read TGTGCCTGGAGCTTAGGTCCAGCCTACGAGCAGTACTTC.

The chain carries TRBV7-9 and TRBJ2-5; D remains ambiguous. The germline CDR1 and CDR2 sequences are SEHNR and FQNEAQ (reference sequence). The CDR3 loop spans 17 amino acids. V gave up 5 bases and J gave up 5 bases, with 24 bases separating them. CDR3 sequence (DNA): TGTGCCAGCAGCCCCACGCCGAGCAGTGGGGTAGTCGAGACCCAGTACTTC. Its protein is CASSPTPSSGVVETQYF.

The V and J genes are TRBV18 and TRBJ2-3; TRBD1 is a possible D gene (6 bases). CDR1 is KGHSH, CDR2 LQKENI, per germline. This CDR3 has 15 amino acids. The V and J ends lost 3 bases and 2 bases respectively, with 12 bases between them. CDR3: CASSPSGAYTDTQYF. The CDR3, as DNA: TGTGCCAGCTCACCGTCAGGGGCTTACACAGATACGCAGTATTTT.

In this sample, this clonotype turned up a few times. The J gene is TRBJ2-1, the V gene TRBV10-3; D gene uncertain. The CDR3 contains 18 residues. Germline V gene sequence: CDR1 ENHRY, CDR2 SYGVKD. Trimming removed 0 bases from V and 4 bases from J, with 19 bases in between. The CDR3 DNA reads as TGTGCCATCAGTGAGTCATTAATAGCCCCGACGGATTACAATGAGCAGTTCTTC. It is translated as CAISESLIAPTDYNEQFF.

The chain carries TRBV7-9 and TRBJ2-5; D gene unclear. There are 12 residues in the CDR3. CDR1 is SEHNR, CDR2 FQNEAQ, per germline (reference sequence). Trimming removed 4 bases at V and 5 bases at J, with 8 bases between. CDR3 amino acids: CASSSKAETQYF. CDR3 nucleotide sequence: TGTGCCAGCAGCTCAAAGGCGGAGACCCAGTACTTC.

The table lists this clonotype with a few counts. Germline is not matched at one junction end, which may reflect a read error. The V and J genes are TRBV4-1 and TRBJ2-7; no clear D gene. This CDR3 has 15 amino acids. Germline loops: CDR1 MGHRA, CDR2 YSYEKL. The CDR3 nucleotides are TGCGCCAGCAGCCAAGAATTCCAGGCCCGCGCGCTCCTCGACTTC. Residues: CASSQEFQARALLDF.

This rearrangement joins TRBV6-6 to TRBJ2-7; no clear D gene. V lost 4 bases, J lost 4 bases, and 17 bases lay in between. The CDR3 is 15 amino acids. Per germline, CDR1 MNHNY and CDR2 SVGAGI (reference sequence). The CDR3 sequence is CASSFADPNSYEQYF. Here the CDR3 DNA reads TGTGCCAGCAGTTTTGCCGACCCGAATTCGTACGAGCAGTACTTC.

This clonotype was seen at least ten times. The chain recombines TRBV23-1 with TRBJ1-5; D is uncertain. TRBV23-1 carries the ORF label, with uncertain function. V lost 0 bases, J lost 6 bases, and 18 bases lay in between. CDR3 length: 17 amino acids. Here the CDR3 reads CASSQSSRQEVVQPQHF. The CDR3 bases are TGCGCCAGCAGTCAATCGAGCAGGCAAGAGGTCGTTCAGCCCCAGCATTTT.

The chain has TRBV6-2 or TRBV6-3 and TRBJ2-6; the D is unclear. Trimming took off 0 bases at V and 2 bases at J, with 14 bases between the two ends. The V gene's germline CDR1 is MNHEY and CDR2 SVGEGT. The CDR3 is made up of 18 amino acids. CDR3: CASSYSAAIPAGANVLTF. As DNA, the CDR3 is TGTGCCAGCAGTTACTCGGCGGCGATTCCTGCTGGGGCCAACGTCCTGACTTTC.

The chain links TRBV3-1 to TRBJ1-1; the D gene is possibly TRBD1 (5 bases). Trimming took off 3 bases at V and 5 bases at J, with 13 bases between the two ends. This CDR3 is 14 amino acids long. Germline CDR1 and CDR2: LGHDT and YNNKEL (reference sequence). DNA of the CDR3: TGTGCCAGCAGCCAGGCAGGGTATCGTACTGAAGCTTTCTTT. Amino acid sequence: CASSQAGYRTEAFF.

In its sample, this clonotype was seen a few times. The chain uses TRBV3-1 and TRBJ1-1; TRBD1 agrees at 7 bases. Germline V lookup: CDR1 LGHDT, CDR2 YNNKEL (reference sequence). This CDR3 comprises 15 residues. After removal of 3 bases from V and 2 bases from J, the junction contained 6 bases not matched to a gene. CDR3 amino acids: CASSHRRQGNTEAFF. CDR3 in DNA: TGTGCCAGCAGCCACCGTCGACAGGGAAACACTGAAGCTTTCTTT.

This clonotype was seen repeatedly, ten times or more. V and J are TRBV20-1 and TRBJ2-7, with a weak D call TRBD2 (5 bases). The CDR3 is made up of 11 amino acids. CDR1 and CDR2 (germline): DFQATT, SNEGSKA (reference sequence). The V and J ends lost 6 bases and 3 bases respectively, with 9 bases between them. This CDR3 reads CSAPLVYEQYF. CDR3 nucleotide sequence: TGCAGTGCACCACTAGTCTACGAGCAGTACTTC.

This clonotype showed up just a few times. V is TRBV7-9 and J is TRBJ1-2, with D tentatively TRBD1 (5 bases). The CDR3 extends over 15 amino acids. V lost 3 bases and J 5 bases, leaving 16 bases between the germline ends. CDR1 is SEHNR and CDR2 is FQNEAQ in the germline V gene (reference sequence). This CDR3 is CASSLRQGEFYGYTF. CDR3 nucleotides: TGTGCCAGCAGCTTGCGGCAGGGAGAATTTTATGGCTACACCTTC.

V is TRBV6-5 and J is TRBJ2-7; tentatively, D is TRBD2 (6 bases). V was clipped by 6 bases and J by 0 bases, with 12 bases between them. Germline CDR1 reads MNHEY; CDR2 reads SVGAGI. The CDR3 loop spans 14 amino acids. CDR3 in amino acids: CASRAGLSSYEQYF. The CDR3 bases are TGTGCCAGCAGGGCGGGACTTTCCTCCTACGAGCAGTACTTC.

DNA of the CDR3: TGTGCCAGCAGCCATCTCCGAGGGGGAGGGGATGTGGAGACCCAGTACTTC. Residues: CASSHLRGGGDVETQYF. The chain couples TRBV4-2 to TRBJ2-5; D perhaps matches TRBD2 (7 bases). Trimming stripped 3 bases from V and 5 bases from J, with 22 bases between. Germline lookup yields CDR1 LGHNA and CDR2 YNFKEQ. CDR3 length: 17 amino acids.

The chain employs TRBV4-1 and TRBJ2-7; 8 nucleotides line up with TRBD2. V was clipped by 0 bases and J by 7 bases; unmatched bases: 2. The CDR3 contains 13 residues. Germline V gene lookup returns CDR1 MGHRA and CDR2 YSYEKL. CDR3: CASSQEIAGEQYF. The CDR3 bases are TGCGCCAGCAGCCAAGAAATAGCGGGAGAGCAGTACTTC.

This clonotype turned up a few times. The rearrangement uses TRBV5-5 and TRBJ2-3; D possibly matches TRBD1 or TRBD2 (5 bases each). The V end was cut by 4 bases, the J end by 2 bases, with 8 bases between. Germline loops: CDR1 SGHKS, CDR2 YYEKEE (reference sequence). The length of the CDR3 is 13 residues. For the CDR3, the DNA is TGTGCCAGCAGCACCGGGACCACAGATACGCAGTATTTT. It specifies CASSTGTTDTQYF.

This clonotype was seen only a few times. Written as DNA, the CDR3 is TGTGCCAGCAGCTTAATAGGAGGGATCCGGGGAGATACGCAGTATTTT. This translates into CASSLIGGIRGDTQYF. The chain is built from TRBV11-2 and TRBJ2-3, with D possibly TRBD2 on 6 matching bases. Deletions cut 2 bases from V and 5 bases from J, with 17 bases between. Germline lookup yields CDR1 SGHAT and CDR2 FQNNGV. The CDR3 has 16 amino acids.

The DNA for the CDR3 is TGTGCCAGCAGACCTTTAACCGACAGGGCTGGGGCCAACGTCCTGACTTTC. Residues: CASRPLTDRAGANVLTF. This sequence joins TRBV27 and TRBJ2-6, with 7 positions matching TRBD1. CDR1 is MNHEY, CDR2 SMNVEV, per germline (reference sequence). This CDR3 is built from 17 residues. V lost 6 bases, J lost 2 bases, and 10 bases stayed unmatched.